This T cell receptor beta chain stems from a study of tumor and adjacent non-tumor tissue in lung cancer. About the study: Patients comprised approximately eleven adenocarcinoma, 2 squamous cell carcinoma and 1 small cell lung cancer. Notes on the study in general: Normal lung showed higher cumulative top 100 clone frequency than tumor. Significantly higher TCR diversity was found in tumor than normal lung.

A modified ARM-PCR protocol with three rounds of nested PCR amplified TCRbeta. TCRdb fed the multiplex PCR reads into MiXCR, producing one record per CDR3 protein. The sample consists of some 99,000 distinct CDR3 sequences, 60% to 65% of them appearing once. This sample's RNA came from whole unsorted tissue. This non-tumor lung sample came from over 3 cm beyond the tumor edge. This CDR3 contains 18 residues. CDR1 is MDHEN and CDR2 is SYDVKM in the germline V gene. V gave up 7 bases and J gave up 8 bases; unmatched junction bases: 23. As to this clonotype: Its antigen remains unidentified.

The origin of this receptor is a man aged 55 to 69 with non-small cell lung cancer. The chain joins TRBV28 to TRBJ2-1; 7 bases map to TRBD1. The sequencing sample was made of distant non-tumor lung tissue. CDR3 sequence reads: CASTGTVGSWGSVDEQFF. DNA of the CDR3: TGTGCCAGCACTGGGACAGTGGGTAGCTGGGGGTCGGTGGATGAGCAGTTCTTC.